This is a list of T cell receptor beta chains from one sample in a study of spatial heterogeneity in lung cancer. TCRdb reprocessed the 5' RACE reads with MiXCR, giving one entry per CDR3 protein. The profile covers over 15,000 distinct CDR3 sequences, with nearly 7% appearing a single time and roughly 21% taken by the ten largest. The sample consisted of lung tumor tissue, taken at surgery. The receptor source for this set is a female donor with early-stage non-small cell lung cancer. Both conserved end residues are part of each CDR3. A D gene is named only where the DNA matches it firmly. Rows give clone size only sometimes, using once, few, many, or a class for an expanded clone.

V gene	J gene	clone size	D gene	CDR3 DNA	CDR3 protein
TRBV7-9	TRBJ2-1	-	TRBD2	TGTGCCAGCAGCTTAGCGACTAGCGGGGTCAATGAGCAGTTCTTC	CASSLATSGVNEQFF
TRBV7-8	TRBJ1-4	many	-	TGTGCCGGCGGACGGCTTAATGAAAAACTGTTTTTT	CAGGRLNEKLFF
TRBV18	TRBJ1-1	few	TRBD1	TGTGCCAGCTCACCACAGGGACAGAACTGGGACACTGAAGCTTTCTTT	CASSPQGQNWDTEAFF
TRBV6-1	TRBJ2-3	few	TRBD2	TGTGCCAGCAGTGATGGCGGGGGGCCGACAGATACGCAGTATTTT	CASSDGGGPTDTQYF
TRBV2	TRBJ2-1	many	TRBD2	TGTGCCAGCAGTGAAGCGCTTCGACTAGCGGGGGAGCTGGAGCAGTTCTTC	CASSEALRLAGELEQFF
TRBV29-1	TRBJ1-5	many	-	TGCAGCGTTGTGGAACTGGATAGCAATCAGCCCCAGCATTTT	CSVVELDSNQPQHF
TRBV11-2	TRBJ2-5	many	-	TGTGCCAGCAGCCCGTGGGGGATCCAAGAGACCCAGTACTTC	CASSPWGIQETQYF
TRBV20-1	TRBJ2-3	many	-	TGCAGTGCTCCCAGGGCCCGCACAGATACGCAGTATTTT	CSAPRARTDTQYF
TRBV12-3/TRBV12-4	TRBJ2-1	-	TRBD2	TGTGCCAGCAGTTTCAGCAGTGCGGGGGGTGATTATGAGCAGTTCTTC	CASSFSSAGGDYEQFF
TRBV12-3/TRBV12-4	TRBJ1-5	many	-	TGTGCCAGCCGACCAGGACACAATCAGCCCCAGCATTTT	CASRPGHNQPQHF
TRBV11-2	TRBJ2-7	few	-	TGTGCCAGCAGCTTAGAGTCAGGGAGGACCTACGAGCAGTACTTC	CASSLESGRTYEQYF